The present entry profiles one T cell receptor beta chain with its context. Looked up from germline, CDR1 is LNHDA and CDR2 is SQIVND (reference sequence). The V end lost 3 bases, the J end lost 0 bases, and 5 bases lay between the germline ends. The CDR3 loop spans 13 amino acids. Using immunoSEQ multiplex PCR, the repertoire was profiled, and TCRdb retains in-frame clones only, with some absent. The sample has some 180,000 clones, around 89% seen once. This record belongs to a study of blood T cell repertoires in COVID-19. The origin of this receptor is a man aged 50-60 years with acute or convalescent COVID-19. V and J are TRBV19 and TRBJ1-1, with D uncertain. Material: peripheral blood. CDR3 DNA sequence: TGTGCCAGTAGTATCCAAATGAACACTGAAGCTTTCTTT. Protein product: CASSIQMNTEAFF.